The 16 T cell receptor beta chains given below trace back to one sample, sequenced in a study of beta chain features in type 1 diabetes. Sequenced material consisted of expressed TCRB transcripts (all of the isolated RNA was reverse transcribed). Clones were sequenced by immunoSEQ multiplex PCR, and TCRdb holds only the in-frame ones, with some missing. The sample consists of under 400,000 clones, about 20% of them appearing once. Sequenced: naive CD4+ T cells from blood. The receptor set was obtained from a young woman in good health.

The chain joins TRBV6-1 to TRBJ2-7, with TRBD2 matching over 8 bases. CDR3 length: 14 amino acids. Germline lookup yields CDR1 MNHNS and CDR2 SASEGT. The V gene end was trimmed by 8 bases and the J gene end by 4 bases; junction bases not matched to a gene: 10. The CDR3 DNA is TGTGCCAGCTGGCTTGGCGGGAGGCCTTACGAGCAGTACTTC. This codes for CASWLGGRPYEQYF.

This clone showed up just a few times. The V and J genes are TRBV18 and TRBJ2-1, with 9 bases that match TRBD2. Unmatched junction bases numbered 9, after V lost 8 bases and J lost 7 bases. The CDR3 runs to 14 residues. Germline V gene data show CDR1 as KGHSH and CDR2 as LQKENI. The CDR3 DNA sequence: TGTGCCAGCCACGGCAGCGGGAGGCTGAATGAGCAGTTCTTC. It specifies CASHGSGRLNEQFF.

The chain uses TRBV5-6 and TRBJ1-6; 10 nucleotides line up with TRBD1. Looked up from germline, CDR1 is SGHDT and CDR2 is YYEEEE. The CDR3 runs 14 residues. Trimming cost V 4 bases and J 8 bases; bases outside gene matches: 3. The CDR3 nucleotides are TGTGCCAGCAGCCACGGACAGGGGGATTCACCCCTCCACTTT. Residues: CASSHGQGDSPLHF.

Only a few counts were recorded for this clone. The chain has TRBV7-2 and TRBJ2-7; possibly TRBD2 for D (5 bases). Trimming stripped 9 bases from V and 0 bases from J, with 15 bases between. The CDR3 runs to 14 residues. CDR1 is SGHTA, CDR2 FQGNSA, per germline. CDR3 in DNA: TGTGCCAGTGGATCCCCGGGGAGCTCCTACGAGCAGTACTTC. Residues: CASGSPGSSYEQYF.

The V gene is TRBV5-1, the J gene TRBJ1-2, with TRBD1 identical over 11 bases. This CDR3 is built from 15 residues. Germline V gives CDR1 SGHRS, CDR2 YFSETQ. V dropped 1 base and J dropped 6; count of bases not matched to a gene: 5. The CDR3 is CASSLRGQGDDGYTF. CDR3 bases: TGCGCCAGCAGCTTGAGGGGACAGGGGGATGATGGCTACACCTTC.

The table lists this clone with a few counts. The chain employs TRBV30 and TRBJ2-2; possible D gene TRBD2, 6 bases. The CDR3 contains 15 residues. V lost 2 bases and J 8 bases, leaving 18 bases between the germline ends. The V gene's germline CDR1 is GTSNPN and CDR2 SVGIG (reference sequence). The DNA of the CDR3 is TGTGCCTGGAGTAAGGAGGGCTCCTCTGGAGGGGAGCTGTTTTTT. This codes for CAWSKEGSSGGELFF.

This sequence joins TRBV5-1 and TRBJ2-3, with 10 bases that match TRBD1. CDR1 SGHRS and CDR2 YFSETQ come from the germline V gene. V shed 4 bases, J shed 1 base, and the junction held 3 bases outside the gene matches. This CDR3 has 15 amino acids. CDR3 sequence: CASSPGTGGTDTQYF. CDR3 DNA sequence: TGCGCCAGCAGCCCCGGGACAGGGGGCACAGATACGCAGTATTTT. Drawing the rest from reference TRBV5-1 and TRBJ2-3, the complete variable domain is KAGVTQTPRYLIKTRGQQVTLSCSPISGHRSVSWYQQTPGQGLQFLFEYFSETQRNKGNFPGRFSGRQFSNSRSEMNVSTLELGDSALYLCASSPGTGGTDTQYFGPGTRLTVL.

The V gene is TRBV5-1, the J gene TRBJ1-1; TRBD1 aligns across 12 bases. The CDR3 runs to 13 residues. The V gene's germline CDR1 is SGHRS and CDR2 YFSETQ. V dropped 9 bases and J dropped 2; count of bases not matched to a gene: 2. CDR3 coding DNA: TGCGCCACCGGGACAGGGGGCAACACTGAAGCTTTCTTT. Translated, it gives CATGTGGNTEAFF.

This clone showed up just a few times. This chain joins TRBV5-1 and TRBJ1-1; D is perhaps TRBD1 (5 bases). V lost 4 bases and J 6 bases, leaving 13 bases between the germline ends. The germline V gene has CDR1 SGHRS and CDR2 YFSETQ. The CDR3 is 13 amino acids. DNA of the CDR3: TGCGCCAGCAGCCTAGGTATAGGGGCTGAAGCTTTCTTT. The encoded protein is CASSLGIGAEAFF.

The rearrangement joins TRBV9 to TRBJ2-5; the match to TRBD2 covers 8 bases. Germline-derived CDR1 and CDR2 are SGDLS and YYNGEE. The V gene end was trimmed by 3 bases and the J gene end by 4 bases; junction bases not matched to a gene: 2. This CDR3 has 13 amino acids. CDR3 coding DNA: TGTGCCAGCAGCGCGGGGGGGGGAGAGACCCAGTACTTC. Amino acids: CASSAGGGETQYF.

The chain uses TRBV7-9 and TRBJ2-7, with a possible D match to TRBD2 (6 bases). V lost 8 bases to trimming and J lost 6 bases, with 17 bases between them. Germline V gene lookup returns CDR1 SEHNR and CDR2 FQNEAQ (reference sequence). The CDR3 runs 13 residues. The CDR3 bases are TGTGCCAGCTCCTGGCGGGAACGTAGCGAGCAGTACTTC. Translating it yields CASSWRERSEQYF.

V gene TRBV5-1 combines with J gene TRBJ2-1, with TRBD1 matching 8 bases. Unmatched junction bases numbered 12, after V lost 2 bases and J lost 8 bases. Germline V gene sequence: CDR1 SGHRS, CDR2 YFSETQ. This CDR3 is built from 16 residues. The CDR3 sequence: CASSFPGTGAGDEQFF. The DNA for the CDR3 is TGCGCCAGCAGCTTTCCCGGGACAGGAGCTGGAGATGAGCAGTTCTTC.

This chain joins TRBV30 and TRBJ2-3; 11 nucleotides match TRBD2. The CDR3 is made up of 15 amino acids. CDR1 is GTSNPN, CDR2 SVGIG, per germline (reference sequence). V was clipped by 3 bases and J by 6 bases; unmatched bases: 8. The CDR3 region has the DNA TGTGCCTGGAGGACGACTAGCGGGATTCTCGATACGCAGTATTTT. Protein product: CAWRTTSGILDTQYF. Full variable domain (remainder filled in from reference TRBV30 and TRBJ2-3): SQTIHQWPATLVQPVGSPLSLECTVEGTSNPNLYWYRQAAGRGLQLLFYSVGIGQISSEVPQNLSASRPQDRQFILSSKKLLLSDSGFYLCAWRTTSGILDTQYFGPGTRLTVL.

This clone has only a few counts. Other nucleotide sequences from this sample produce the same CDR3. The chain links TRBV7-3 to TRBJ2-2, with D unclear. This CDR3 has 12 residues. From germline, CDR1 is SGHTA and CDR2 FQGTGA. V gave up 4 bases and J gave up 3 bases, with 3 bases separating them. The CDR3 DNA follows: TGTGCCAGCAGCTCATACACCGGGGAGCTGTTTTTT. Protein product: CASSSYTGELFF.

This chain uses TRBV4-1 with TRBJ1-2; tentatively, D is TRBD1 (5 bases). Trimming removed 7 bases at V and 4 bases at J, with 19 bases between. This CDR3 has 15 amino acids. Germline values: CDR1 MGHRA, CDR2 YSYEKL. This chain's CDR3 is CASNLFGGAPYGYTF. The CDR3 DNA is TGCGCCAGCAACCTTTTCGGGGGAGCTCCCTATGGCTACACCTTC.

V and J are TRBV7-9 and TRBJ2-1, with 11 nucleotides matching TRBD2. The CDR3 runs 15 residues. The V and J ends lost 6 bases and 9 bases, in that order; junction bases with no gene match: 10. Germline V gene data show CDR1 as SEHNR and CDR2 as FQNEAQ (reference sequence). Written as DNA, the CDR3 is TGTGCCAGCAGGCCTAGCGGGGGGAGATTGCCTGAGCAGTTCTTC. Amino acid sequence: CASRPSGGRLPEQFF.